Below, one T cell receptor (beta chain) is given with its context. The antigen remains undetermined. This sample was included in a study of cytomegalovirus exposure and HLA in healthy donors. Study-level points and caveats: In a later analysis, HLA-C alleles had the fewest associated TCRs, DRB1 alleles the most.

PCR used 60 Vbeta primers and 13 Jbeta primers. Clones were read by immunoSEQ multiplex PCR, and TCRdb kept only the in-frame ones, dropping some. The table lists more than 150,000 clones, roughly 80% of them singletons. Between the trimmed V and J ends, which lost 7 bases and 9 bases, there was a span of 13 bases. Germline loops: CDR1 MNHEY, CDR2 SVGAGI. The CDR3 totals 12 residues. The genes are TRBV6-5 and TRBJ2-1; maybe TRBD2 (5 bases). Sample: PBMCs. The sequence derives from a woman in her late teens or twenties in good health and CMV-seronegative. The CDR3 sequence: CASTSLVSEQFF. CDR3 bases: TGTGCCAGCACCTCACTAGTTAGTGAGCAGTTCTTC.